These T cell receptor beta chains were read from a single sample in a study of regulatory T cells in long-lasting Graves disease. Via MiXCR, TCRdb re-called the multiplex PCR reads, giving one row per CDR3 protein. The sample holds about 430,000 distinct CDR3 sequences, approximately 16% seen once. These data are also associated with another study on T cells in Graves' hyperthyroidism and ophthalmopathy.

Sequenced material: peripheral blood mononuclear cells (PBMCs), taken at new diagnosis, from a patient treated with antithyroid drugs. These receptor sequences come from a woman aged 40-49 years with Graves disease. CDR3s include the opening cysteine and the closing phenylalanine or tryptophan. The D gene is left open where the match is weak. The listing skips clone size in some rows; elsewhere it reads once, few, many or a size class.

abundance | j_gene | v_gene | d_gene | CDR3aa | CDR3nt
once | TRBJ2-1 | TRBV4-3 | . | CASSQVGSQDEQFF | TGCGCCAGCAGCCAAGTGGGGAGCCAGGATGAGCAGTTCTTC
many | TRBJ2-5 | TRBV20-1 | . | CSARKFGPAQETQYF | TGCAGTGCTAGAAAATTTGGGCCAGCACAAGAGACCCAGTACTTC
. | TRBJ2-3 | TRBV20-1 | . | CSARALQSTDTQYF | TGCAGTGCTAGAGCTTTACAAAGCACAGATACGCAGTATTTT
many | TRBJ2-3 | TRBV12-3/TRBV12-4 | . | CASSLGAGTDTQYF | TGTGCCAGCAGTTTGGGGGCCGGGACAGATACGCAGTATTTT
few | TRBJ2-5 | TRBV14 | TRBD1 | CASSQDSLDRSQETQYF | TGTGCCAGCAGCCAAGATTCGTTGGACAGGAGTCAAGAGACCCAGTACTTC
. | TRBJ2-2 | TRBV5-1 | . | CASSLGNGQLTGELFF | TGCGCCAGCAGCTTGGGAAACGGACAGCTAACCGGGGAGCTGTTTTTT
many | TRBJ1-6 | TRBV12-3/TRBV12-4 | . | CASSFQSGAYSPLHF | TGTGCCAGCAGTTTTCAGTCGGGGGCTTATTCACCCCTCCACTTT
many | TRBJ1-4 | TRBV2 | . | CASSLQGSEKLFF | TGTGCCAGCAGTTTACAGGGTTCCGAAAAACTGTTTTTT
. | TRBJ2-7 | TRBV7-9 | TRBD2 | CASSRLGGGVSYEQYF | TGTGCCAGCAGCCGCTTGGGGGGGGGAGTCTCCTACGAGCAGTACTTC
many | TRBJ2-4 | TRBV7-2 | . | CASSPGQTKNIQYF | TGTGCCAGCAGCCCCGGGCAAACCAAAAACATTCAGTACTTC
few | TRBJ2-1 | TRBV5-4 | . | CASSLDGSHEQFF | TGTGCCAGCAGCTTGGACGGCTCCCATGAGCAGTTCTTC
. | TRBJ2-1 | TRBV6-5 | . | CASSLREEQFF | TGTGCCAGCAGTTTACGGGAGGAGCAGTTCTTC
few | TRBJ2-5 | TRBV4-2 | TRBD1 | CASSPKDRTGETQYF | TGTGCCAGCAGCCCTAAGGACAGGACGGGGGAGACCCAGTACTTC
. | TRBJ2-3 | TRBV28 | . | CASSLRRKPTDTQYF | TGTGCCAGCAGTTTAAGGAGAAAACCCACAGATACGCAGTATTTT
. | TRBJ2-7 | TRBV27 | . | CASSTVGLRSYEQYF | TGTGCCAGCAGTACAGTCGGGCTCCGCTCCTACGAGCAGTACTTC
many | TRBJ2-5 | TRBV11-2 | TRBD2 | CASSLELAVQETQYF | TGTGCCAGCAGCTTAGAACTAGCGGTCCAAGAGACCCAGTACTTC
many | TRBJ2-2 | TRBV7-2 | TRBD2 | CASSLVILAGNTGELFF | TGTGCCAGCAGCTTAGTGATACTAGCGGGAAACACCGGGGAGCTGTTTTTT
many | TRBJ2-1 | TRBV27 | TRBD2 | CASSLRALAGGSSYNEQFF | TGTGCCAGCAGTTTGAGGGCACTAGCGGGAGGTAGCTCCTACAATGAGCAGTTCTTC
. | TRBJ1-1 | TRBV20-1 | . | CSAIDRRGNTEAFF | TGCAGTGCTATCGACAGGAGGGGGAACACTGAAGCTTTCTTT
many | TRBJ2-1 | TRBV3-1 | TRBD2 | CASSQVAGGNNEQFF | TGTGCCAGCAGCCAAGTTGCGGGAGGCAACAATGAGCAGTTCTTC
. | TRBJ2-2 | TRBV11-3 | TRBD1 | CASSPGQGRRTGELFF | TGTGCCAGCAGCCCCGGACAGGGGCGCAGAACCGGGGAGCTGTTTTTT
few | TRBJ2-7 | TRBV3-1 | TRBD2 | CASSQELKVSGRALYEQYF | TGTGCCAGCAGCCAAGAACTCAAGGTTAGCGGGAGGGCCCTCTACGAGCAGTACTTC
many | TRBJ2-5 | TRBV28 | . | CASSPSLGQETQYF | TGTGCCAGCAGTCCCAGTCTGGGTCAAGAGACCCAGTACTTC
once | TRBJ2-1 | TRBV20-1 | . | CSVGGPNEQFF | TGCAGCGTTGGCGGACCCAATGAGCAGTTCTTC
many | TRBJ2-1 | TRBV7-9 | TRBD2 | CASSQGGSGSSYNEQFF | TGTGCCAGCAGCCAAGGGGGTAGCGGGAGCTCCTACAATGAGCAGTTCTTC
few | TRBJ2-2 | TRBV12-3/TRBV12-4 | . | CASTTQWESTGELFF | TGTGCCAGCACTACCCAGTGGGAGAGCACCGGGGAGCTGTTTTTT
many | TRBJ1-5 | TRBV12-3/TRBV12-4 | . | CASSSRLGGNQPQHF | TGTGCCAGCAGTTCCCGTTTGGGCGGCAATCAGCCCCAGCATTTT
. | TRBJ2-1 | TRBV10-2 | TRBD2 | CASRAGREWVYNEQFF | TGCGCCAGCAGGGCGGGGCGGGAGTGGGTCTACAATGAGCAGTTCTTC
many | TRBJ1-2 | TRBV7-9 | TRBD1 | CASSFSTGAGYGYTF | TGTGCCAGCAGCTTCAGCACAGGGGCAGGCTATGGCTACACCTTC
many | TRBJ2-3 | TRBV12-3/TRBV12-4 | TRBD2 | CASTGGASGSGADTQYF | TGTGCCAGCACCGGAGGGGCTAGCGGGAGTGGAGCAGATACGCAGTATTTT
many | TRBJ2-1 | TRBV11-3 | . | CASSRLASYNEQFF | TGTGCCAGCAGTCGGCTAGCGTCCTACAATGAGCAGTTCTTC
many | TRBJ2-7 | TRBV9 | . | CASSGEGHLYEQYF | TGTGCCAGCAGCGGAGAGGGACATCTCTACGAGCAGTACTTC
many | TRBJ2-1 | TRBV6-1 | . | CASSRGPFLNNEQFF | TGTGCCAGCAGTAGGGGCCCGTTTTTGAACAATGAGCAGTTCTTC
many | TRBJ2-7 | TRBV5-1 | TRBD2 | CASSPGGGALPYEQYF | TGCGCCAGCAGTCCGGGGGGGGGCGCTTTGCCCTACGAGCAGTACTTC
many | TRBJ2-7 | TRBV10-3 | . | CAITRDSFYEQYF | TGTGCCATCACTCGTGATAGTTTCTACGAGCAGTACTTC
few | TRBJ2-5 | TRBV19 | . | CASRQENSQETQYF | TGTGCCAGCAGACAGGAGAACTCACAAGAGACCCAGTACTTC
many | TRBJ2-7 | TRBV24-1 | . | CATSDKNRDTYEQYF | TGTGCCACCAGTGATAAGAACCGGGACACCTACGAGCAGTACTTC
. | TRBJ1-6 | TRBV5-6 | . | CASTPTGHSDSPLHF | TGTGCCAGCACCCCTACGGGACATTCTGATTCACCCCTCCACTTT
many | TRBJ2-1 | TRBV11-3 | TRBD2 | CASSKVAGGYNEQFF | TGTGCCAGCAGCAAGGTAGCGGGAGGGTACAATGAGCAGTTCTTC
many | TRBJ2-1 | TRBV5-1 | . | CASSRTTSRPDEQFF | TGCGCCAGCAGCCGGACGACCTCGAGGCCAGACGAGCAGTTCTTC
many | TRBJ1-1 | TRBV7-9 | TRBD1 | CASSLEQGAAEAFF | TGTGCCAGCAGCTTAGAACAGGGGGCTGCTGAAGCTTTCTTT
many | TRBJ2-2 | TRBV28 | . | CASSLGSSDTGELFF | TGTGCCAGCAGTTTAGGGAGTTCCGACACCGGGGAGCTGTTTTTT